Included here is one TCR beta chain sequence, with context. Its matching antigen is unknown. This record comes from a study of T cell responses to AZD1222 COVID-19 vaccine. The assay was immunoSEQ multiplex PCR, and TCRdb's table has in-frame clones only and misses some. The sample holds some 81,000 clones; 70% to 90% are singletons and the top ten take around 5.9%. Findings and limits, study-wide: In all cases, repertoires were sampled only after the peak T cell response. Seropositive status at baseline applied to only a handful of AZD1222 recipients. Donors in the cohort were predominantly white British and more often female, and clonal diversity was possibly underestimated.

The ends were cut back, 5 bases at V and 7 bases at J, with 15 bases in the middle. The CDR3 contains 14 residues. Per the germline V gene, CDR1 is SGHAT and CDR2 is FQDESV (reference sequence). The study pooled second doses at about 4 or about 12 weeks. The input for sequencing was peripheral blood, taken 28 days after the second AZD1222 dose. The chain employs TRBV11-1 and TRBJ1-3; a weak D match, TRBD1 (5 bases). The receptor's source is an adult who received the AZD1222 COVID-19 vaccine. The CDR3 DNA follows: TGTGCCAGCAGCCAAACACCCGGGGACAACACCATATATTTT. Its translation is CASSQTPGDNTIYF.